Below, 20 T cell receptor beta chains from the same sample are listed, as sequenced in a study of T cell responses to AZD1222 COVID-19 vaccine. Only in-frame clones appear in the TCRdb table, and some are missing; sequencing was by immunoSEQ multiplex PCR. This table holds over 70,000 clones, approximately 88% found once. The source material was peripheral blood, sampled on day 0 of AZD1222 vaccination. The origin of the receptors is an adult in good health.

The chain carries TRBV14 and TRBJ1-5; D not resolved. The CDR3 is 13 amino acids. Germline V gene sequence: CDR1 SGHDN, CDR2 FVKESK. V was cut by 5 bases and J by 0 bases, with 5 bases left in between. CDR3 DNA: TGTGCCAGCAGCTCCTATAGCAATCAGCCCCAGCATTTT. Amino acids: CASSSYSNQPQHF.

This clone was picked up one time. This chain joins TRBV4-2 and TRBJ2-7; no definite D call. With 1 base removed from V and 4 bases from J, the gap between germline ends came to 11 bases. Germline CDR1 LGHNA, CDR2 YNFKEQ. This CDR3 region has 14 residues. The CDR3 DNA follows: TGTGCCAGCAGCCAAGTCTCAGGAGAATACGAGCAGTACTTC. It is translated as CASSQVSGEYEQYF.

This clone came up once. The V and J genes are TRBV7-9 and TRBJ2-3; the D is unclear. Trimming took off 5 bases at V and 4 bases at J, with 13 bases between the two ends. The CDR3 has 14 amino acids. From germline, CDR1 is SEHNR and CDR2 FQNEAQ (reference sequence). This CDR3 is CASSPDPRADTQYF. In DNA form, the CDR3 reads TGTGCCAGCAGCCCAGACCCAAGAGCAGATACGCAGTATTTT. The full variable domain, completed using reference TRBV7-9 and TRBJ2-3, is DTGVSQNPRHKITKRGQNVTFRCDPISEHNRLYWYRQTLGQGPEFLTYFQNEAQLEKSRLLSDRFSAERPKGSFSTLEIQRTEQGDSAMYLCASSPDPRADTQYFGPGTRLTVL.

This chain links TRBV9 with TRBJ2-1; D call uncertain. CDR3 length equals 13 residues. V was cut by 1 base and J by 10 bases, with 12 bases left in between. From germline, CDR1 is SGDLS and CDR2 YYNGEE. This CDR3 reads CASSVSTLGEQFF. As DNA, the CDR3 is TGTGCCAGCAGCGTATCAACCCTCGGGGAGCAGTTCTTC.

The chain employs TRBV5-1 and TRBJ2-1; TRBD1 agrees at 7 bases. The germline gives CDR1 SGHRS, CDR2 YFSETQ. After removal of 3 bases from V and 4 bases from J, the junction contained 4 bases not matched to a gene. The CDR3 is made up of 14 amino acids. DNA of the CDR3: TGCGCCAGCAGCTGGGGGACAGCGTACAATGAGCAGTTCTTC. Residues: CASSWGTAYNEQFF.

The V and J genes are TRBV5-1 and TRBJ1-2; 7 bases align to TRBD1. Germline V CDR1 and CDR2: SGHRS, YFSETQ. V dropped 4 bases and J dropped 3; count of bases not matched to a gene: 9. The CDR3 is 15 amino acids. The DNA of the CDR3 is TGCGCCAGCAGCACCGCCGGGACAGCCGACTATGGCTACACCTTC. This gives the protein CASSTAGTADYGYTF.

The gene calls are TRBV7-9 and TRBJ1-2; the D is unclear. Germline-derived CDR1 and CDR2 are SEHNR and FQNEAQ (reference sequence). This CDR3 spans 12 amino acids. Trimming removed 0 bases from V and 8 bases from J, with 7 bases in between. In nucleotides, the CDR3 is TGTGCCAGCAGCTTAGCTGGGAGCGGCTACACCTTC. It codes for CASSLAGSGYTF.

The chain couples TRBV27 to TRBJ1-5; D is uncertain. The CDR3 contains 14 residues. CDR1 and CDR2 from the germline V gene are MNHEY and SMNVEV (reference sequence). The V gene lost 4 bases and the J gene lost 2 bases, with 9 bases spanning the gap. The CDR3 is CASSSSIRNQPQHF. The CDR3 DNA reads TGTGCCAGCAGTTCCTCGATCCGCAATCAGCCCCAGCATTTT.

This clone turned up a few times. The chain has TRBV6-4 and TRBJ2-1, with 9 bases aligning to TRBD2. This CDR3 comprises 15 residues. In germline, CDR1 is MRHNA, CDR2 SNTAGT. V was clipped by 0 bases and J by 4 bases; unmatched bases: 1. The CDR3 sequence is CASSDSSGSYNEQFF. The DNA of the CDR3 is TGTGCCAGCAGTGACTCTAGCGGGAGTTACAATGAGCAGTTCTTC.

J is TRBJ2-3 and V is TRBV19; 10 bases align to TRBD2. The CDR3 extends over 17 amino acids. V lost 4 bases and J lost 1; bases outside the gene matches: 8. Germline V gene lookup returns CDR1 LNHDA and CDR2 SQIVND (reference sequence). The CDR3 sequence is CASSSPGLAARTDTQYF. As DNA, the CDR3 is TGTGCCAGTAGTAGCCCTGGACTAGCGGCCCGCACAGATACGCAGTATTTT.

The chain joins TRBV2 to TRBJ2-1, with 9 nucleotides matching TRBD2. CDR3 length: 15 amino acids. V was pared by 7 bases and J by 7 bases, with 11 bases of the junction left unmatched. Germline CDR1 is SNHLY and CDR2 is FYNNEI. As DNA, the CDR3 is TGTGCCAGCATTCTCCTAGCGGGAATGATAAATGAGCAGTTCTTC. It encodes CASILLAGMINEQFF.

The chain couples TRBV28 to TRBJ2-1, with TRBD2 matching over 7 bases. The CDR3 contains 16 residues. V shed 3 bases, J shed 0 bases, and the junction held 5 bases outside the gene matches. Germline CDR1 reads MDHEN; CDR2 reads SYDVKM. The CDR3 spells CASSFTASGSYNEQFF. CDR3 coding DNA: TGTGCCAGCAGTTTCACGGCTAGCGGCTCCTACAATGAGCAGTTCTTC.

This clone is a singleton in its sample. The chain uses TRBV9 and TRBJ1-6; 7 bases match TRBD1. V lost 4 bases and J lost 5; bases outside the gene matches: 6. Germline CDR1 is SGDLS and CDR2 is YYNGEE. CDR3 length: 15 amino acids. The CDR3 sequence is CASSTGQANNSPLHF. Written as DNA, the CDR3 is TGTGCCAGCAGCACCGGACAGGCCAATAATTCACCCCTCCACTTT.

The gene calls are TRBV27 and TRBJ2-5; 8 nucleotides align to TRBD1. Germline CDR1 reads MNHEY; CDR2 reads SMNVEV (reference sequence). V gave up 2 bases and J gave up 4 bases; unmatched junction bases: 9. CDR3 length: 16 residues. CDR3 sequence reads: CASSLGQGTRGETQYF. CDR3 DNA sequence: TGTGCCAGCAGTTTAGGACAGGGTACGAGGGGAGAGACCCAGTACTTC.

This sequence joins TRBV6-1 and TRBJ1-5, with 8 bases that match TRBD1. The junction had 6 bases not matched to a gene; V was cut back by 2 bases and J by 0 bases. The germline CDR1 and CDR2 sequences are MNHNS and SASEGT. The CDR3 loop spans 17 amino acids. CDR3 in amino acids: CASSETGQVLSNQPQHF. The DNA of the CDR3 is TGTGCCAGCAGTGAAACGGGACAGGTGCTTAGCAATCAGCCCCAGCATTTT.

The chain is built from TRBV19 and TRBJ2-3, with D possibly being TRBD2 (5 bases). Trimming left V 3 bases short and J 0 bases short, with 10 bases between. The CDR3 runs 15 residues. The germline V gene has CDR1 LNHDA and CDR2 SQIVND (reference sequence). The CDR3 DNA is TGTGCCAGTAGTATTTGGGAGACTAGCACAGATACGCAGTATTTT. Translating gives CASSIWETSTDTQYF.

This clone has a single count. This sequence joins TRBV7-6 and TRBJ2-5; D may match TRBD1 or TRBD2 (6 bases each). There are 17 residues in the CDR3. Germline lookup yields CDR1 SGHVS and CDR2 FNYEAQ. The V end was cut by 5 bases, the J end by 0 bases, with 19 bases between. The CDR3 region has the DNA TGTGCCAGCAGCCCAGCAGGGGAGGCGGTCAACCAAGAGACCCAGTACTTC. Its protein is CASSPAGEAVNQETQYF.

A word on this clone: One junction end disagrees with the germline gene, perhaps due to a read error. The CDR3 loop reads CASSLGTFRGGEQFF. CDR3 bases: TGTGCCAGCAGCCTAGGGACTTTCCGCGGGGGTGAGCAGTTCTTC. The rearrangement links TRBV13 to TRBJ2-1; 7 bases agree with TRBD2. The length of the CDR3 is 15 residues. The V gene's germline CDR1 is PRHDT and CDR2 FYEKMQ (reference sequence).

A single count supports this clone. V usage is TRBV11-2 and J usage is TRBJ1-1; no definite D call. V was shortened by 0 bases and J by 0 bases, with 8 bases between the two germline ends. CDR1 and CDR2 (germline): SGHAT, FQNNGV. This CDR3 has 15 residues. CDR3 residues: CASSLDPGLNTEAFF. CDR3 nucleotides: TGTGCCAGCAGCTTAGATCCAGGATTGAACACTGAAGCTTTCTTT.

The rearrangement links TRBV4-3 to TRBJ2-2; the D gene is possibly TRBD2 (5 bases). Per the germline V gene, CDR1 is LGHNA and CDR2 is YSLEER. CDR3 size: 14 residues. V was clipped by 1 base and J by 5 bases, with 8 bases between them. The CDR3: CASSQGRGTGELFF. CDR3 sequence (DNA): TGCGCCAGCAGCCAAGGTCGGGGAACCGGGGAGCTGTTTTTT.